These T cell receptor beta chains were read from a single sample in a study of CD8+CD57+ T cells in acquired aplastic anemia. TCRdb itself ran the reads through MiXCR, one entry per CDR3 protein. The data contain about 180,000 distinct CDR3 sequences, about 47% of them singletons. The sequencing sample was made of sorted CD4+, CD8+, or CD8+CD57+ T cells (not recorded which) from PBMCs. The receptors here all came from a human donor in good health. Both conserved end residues are part of each CDR3. D genes are given only for firm matches. Clone size appears in some rows only: once, few, many, or a class for an expanded clone.

v_gene	j_gene	abundance	d_gene	CDR3aa	CDR3nt
TRBV5-1	TRBJ1-2	many	TRBD1	CASSSTGGSLYGYTF	TGCGCCAGCAGCTCTACAGGGGGATCACTATATGGCTACACCTTC
TRBV6-7	TRBJ1-3	.	TRBD1	CASSYPLGQTDTIYF	TGTGCCAGCAGTTACCCCTTGGGACAGACAGACACCATATATTTT
TRBV6-2/TRBV6-3	TRBJ2-2	.	.	CASSYHNRVTGELFF	TGTGCCAGCAGTTACCACAACAGGGTCACCGGGGAGCTGTTTTTT
TRBV7-9	TRBJ1-2	many	.	CASSLPQDYGYTF	TGTGCCAGCAGCTTACCACAGGACTATGGCTACACCTTC
TRBV7-3	TRBJ2-1	.	.	CASSLIQGGEQFF	TGTGCCAGCAGCTTAATACAGGGAGGTGAGCAGTTCTTC
TRBV7-9	TRBJ2-7	.	TRBD1	CASSLLGQNDEQYF	TGTGCCAGCAGCCTTCTGGGACAGAACGACGAGCAGTACTTC
TRBV19	TRBJ2-7	.	.	CASSIQFAEQYF	TGTGCCAGTAGTATACAGTTTGCCGAGCAGTACTTC
TRBV19	TRBJ2-5	.	.	CASSTAATEETQYF	TGTGCCAGTAGTACCGCCGCAACAGAGGAGACCCAGTACTTC
TRBV6-1	TRBJ1-1	.	TRBD1	CVSSRQGVVNTEAFF	TGTGTCAGCAGTCGACAGGGGGTTGTGAACACTGAAGCTTTCTTT
TRBV5-1	TRBJ2-5	.	TRBD2	CASSYGLAGVETGETQYF	TGCGCCAGCAGCTACGGACTAGCGGGAGTGGAAACCGGGGAGACCCAGTACTTC
TRBV9	TRBJ2-5	.	.	CASSVGTTGGNQETQYF	TGTGCCAGCAGCGTAGGAACTACGGGGGGCAACCAAGAGACCCAGTACTTC
TRBV3-1	TRBJ1-1	.	.	CASRRSAGDEAFF	TGTGCCAGCAGGCGCTCAGCTGGGGACGAAGCTTTCTTT
TRBV19	TRBJ1-5	few	.	CASSMIVRAQPQHF	TGTGCCAGTAGTATGATAGTACGCGCCCAGCCCCAGCATTTT
TRBV19	TRBJ2-6	many	.	CASSMPHPSGANVLTF	TGTGCCAGTAGTATGCCACACCCCTCTGGGGCCAACGTCCTGACTTTC
TRBV20-1	TRBJ2-7	many	.	CSYLKDTRSYEQYF	TGCAGTTACCTTAAAGATACCCGCTCCTACGAGCAGTACTTC
TRBV24-1	TRBJ2-1	many	.	CATSDASGRRSSYNEQFF	TGTGCCACCAGTGATGCATCAGGCCGGAGGAGCTCCTACAATGAGCAGTTCTTC
TRBV19	TRBJ2-1	.	.	CASSIVPQGNEQFF	TGTGCCAGTAGTATAGTCCCCCAGGGTAATGAGCAGTTCTTC
TRBV28	TRBJ1-5	few	.	CASSFTNQPQHF	TGTGCCAGCAGTTTTACTAATCAGCCCCAGCATTTT
TRBV7-9	TRBJ2-5	few	.	CASSALTGFQETQYF	TGTGCCAGCAGCGCACTCACAGGGTTCCAAGAGACCCAGTACTTC
TRBV5-2	TRBJ2-1	few	.	CASNSIATSGSTSYNEQFF	TGTGCCAGCAACAGTATCGCGACTAGCGGGAGTACCTCCTACAATGAGCAGTTCTTC
TRBV7-9	TRBJ2-7	few	TRBD1	CASSMGQDYEQYF	TGTGCCAGCAGCATGGGACAGGACTACGAGCAGTACTTC
TRBV11-2	TRBJ2-3	many	TRBD2	CASSRTSGVDTQYF	TGTGCCAGCAGCAGGACTAGCGGAGTGGATACGCAGTATTTT
TRBV10-3	TRBJ2-5	.	TRBD2	CAIRPTSGGQETQYF	TGTGCCATCAGGCCGACTAGCGGAGGCCAAGAGACCCAGTACTTC
TRBV19	TRBJ2-3	.	.	CASSISWTSTDTQYF	TGTGCCAGTAGTATATCTTGGACTAGCACAGATACGCAGTATTTT
TRBV6-1	TRBJ2-1	.	.	CASSQLANTANEQFF	TGTGCCAGCAGTCAGTTAGCTAACACGGCGAATGAGCAGTTCTTC
TRBV6-5	TRBJ2-7	many	.	CASSSPMTAYEQYF	TGTGCCAGCAGTTCTCCCATGACAGCCTACGAGCAGTACTTC
TRBV9	TRBJ2-7	.	TRBD2	CASSPRGGAYEQYF	TGTGCCAGCAGCCCCCGTGGGGGGGCCTACGAGCAGTACTTC
TRBV2	TRBJ2-3	many	TRBD1	CAIKRTGGTDTQYF	TGTGCCATCAAACGGACAGGGGGAACAGATACGCAGTATTTT
TRBV19	TRBJ2-2	many	.	CASSIVRSANTGELFF	TGTGCCAGTAGTATAGTTCGGTCGGCGAACACCGGGGAGCTGTTTTTT
TRBV18	TRBJ1-1	.	TRBD1	CASSWTGTGDITEAFF	TGTGCCAGCTCCTGGACCGGGACAGGGGATATCACTGAAGCTTTCTTT
TRBV5-1	TRBJ2-5	many	.	CASSLEWFKETQYF	TGCGCCAGCAGCTTGGAATGGTTCAAGGAGACCCAGTACTTC
TRBV7-6	TRBJ1-1	few	TRBD1	CASSWDRNTEAFF	TGTGCCAGCAGCTGGGACAGAAACACTGAAGCTTTCTTT
TRBV7-8	TRBJ2-1	.	TRBD2	CASTGLAGVAQFF	TGTGCCAGCACCGGACTAGCGGGAGTGGCACAGTTCTTC
TRBV20-1	TRBJ1-2	few	.	CSARQESAQNYGYTF	TGCAGTGCTCGTCAGGAGTCAGCCCAAAACTATGGCTACACCTTC
TRBV19	TRBJ2-7	.	.	CASSPALGQEYEQYF	TGTGCCAGTAGTCCTGCCCTTGGACAAGAATACGAGCAGTACTTC
TRBV2	TRBJ2-7	few	TRBD1	CASSPSGTGGVEQYF	TGTGCCAGCAGTCCGTCCGGGACAGGGGGAGTCGAGCAGTACTTC
TRBV10-2	TRBJ1-2	.	.	CASSGQTLEKHYTF	TGCGCCAGCAGCGGACAGACCTTAGAAAAGCACTACACCTTC
TRBV29-1	TRBJ1-1	many	TRBD1	CSVDRAGAEAFF	TGCAGCGTGGACAGGGCGGGCGCTGAAGCTTTCTTT
TRBV2	TRBJ2-7	.	TRBD1	CASIPRGTGSYEQYF	TGTGCCAGCATCCCAAGGGGGACAGGCTCCTACGAGCAGTACTTC
TRBV2	TRBJ2-1	few	.	CASKGEPGSYNEQFF	TGTGCCAGCAAGGGGGAACCTGGCTCCTACAATGAGCAGTTCTTC
TRBV9	TRBJ2-3	many	TRBD2	CASSVSGTSGDTQYF	TGTGCCAGCAGCGTTTCCGGGACTAGCGGAGATACGCAGTATTTT
TRBV15	TRBJ2-6	few	.	CATSRGDTSGANVLTF	TGTGCCACCAGCAGAGGCGATACGTCTGGGGCCAACGTCCTGACTTTC
TRBV9	TRBJ1-1	.	.	CASSDPGLGGEAFF	TGTGCCAGCAGCGACCCGGGGTTAGGGGGAGAAGCTTTCTTT